The sequence of this T cell receptor (beta chain) was determined in a study of cytomegalovirus exposure and HLA in healthy donors. Both 60 Vbeta primers and 13 Jbeta primers went into the PCR. The data were produced by immunoSEQ multiplex PCR, yet TCRdb's version contains in-frame clones alone and is incomplete. Of 100,000 to 120,000 clones in the sample, approximately 72% were seen once. All the people who gave samples were healthy bone marrow donors. Comment on this clone: No antigen is known for it.

Study-wide points: It emerged from a later analysis that several of the most significant clusters appeared to be linked to common viral pathogens.

This CDR3 region has 15 residues. The germline V gene encodes CDR1 LGHNA and CDR2 YSLEER. V gave up 2 bases and J gave up 3 bases, with 11 bases separating them. The sequence was obtained from a man under 40 in good health and CMV-seronegative. The chain carries TRBV4-3 and TRBJ1-3, with D perhaps TRBD1 (5 bases). Sequencing used PBMCs. Written as DNA, the CDR3 is TGCGCCAGCAGCCAATTGGGACTGAATGGAAACACCATATATTTT. This codes for CASSQLGLNGNTIYF.